One and the same sample provided the 21 T cell receptor beta chains below, sequenced in a study of cytomegalovirus exposure and HLA in healthy donors. A multiplex PCR was run with 60 Vbeta primers and 13 Jbeta primers. The protocol was immunoSEQ multiplex PCR, while the TCRdb copy is restricted to in-frame clones and leaves out a portion. Among around 300,000 clones listed, about 90% were seen once. Sequenced sample: PBMCs. These receptors were taken from a woman between 18 and 29 years old in good health and CMV-seronegative.

The genes are TRBV4-1 and TRBJ2-3; 7 positions agree with TRBD2. CDR1 is MGHRA and CDR2 is YSYEKL in the germline V gene. The CDR3 runs to 16 residues. V shed 8 bases and J 2 bases; nucleotides not matched to a gene: 13. CDR3 coding DNA: TGCGCCAGCGGACCACCTAGCGGTGGGGTCACAGATACGCAGTATTTT. Translating it yields CASGPPSGGVTDTQYF.

The chain couples TRBV30 to TRBJ1-2; D unresolved. Germline V gene lookup returns CDR1 GTSNPN and CDR2 SVGIG (reference sequence). This CDR3 has 16 residues. V was cut by 2 bases and J by 6 bases, with 22 bases left in between. The DNA of the CDR3 is TGTGCCTGGAGTCTTCTGTCGTCTACAGTGGTGCATGGCTACACCTTC. Translated: CAWSLLSSTVVHGYTF.

The J gene is TRBJ2-7, the V gene TRBV30; D is possibly TRBD1 (5 bases). CDR1 GTSNPN and CDR2 SVGIG come from the germline V gene (reference sequence). The CDR3 sequence is 14 residues long. The germline V and J ends were trimmed by 1 base and 2 bases, with 12 bases remaining between them. The CDR3 sequence is CAWSGGIGAYEQYF. CDR3 nucleotides: TGTGCCTGGAGTGGGGGAATAGGGGCCTACGAGCAGTACTTC.

The CDR3: CASSSIQGAGDTGELFF. The CDR3 DNA reads TGTGCCAGCAGCTCAATCCAGGGGGCAGGGGACACCGGGGAGCTGTTTTTT. The chain couples TRBV13 to TRBJ2-2, with 8 bases aligning to TRBD1. The CDR3 loop spans 17 amino acids. With V trimmed by 4 bases and J by 3 bases, 10 bases remained unmatched. Germline V gives CDR1 PRHDT, CDR2 FYEKMQ (reference sequence).

The chain has TRBV11-2 and TRBJ2-7; a weak D match, TRBD1 (5 bases). The CDR3 is made up of 14 amino acids. V shed 2 bases and J shed 6 bases, with 14 bases lying between them. The germline gives CDR1 SGHAT, CDR2 FQNNGV. The CDR3 DNA reads TGTGCCAGCAGCTTACCAGGGCGATTGGGCGAGCAGTACTTC. This codes for CASSLPGRLGEQYF. Using reference TRBV11-2 and TRBJ2-7 for the parts outside the CDR3, the full variable domain is EAGVAQSPRYKIIEKRQSVAFWCNPISGHATLYWYQQILGQGPKLLIQFQNNGVVDDSQLPKDRFSAERLKGVDSTLKIQPAKLEDSAVYLCASSLPGRLGEQYFGPGTRLTVT.

The V gene is TRBV27, the J gene TRBJ2-7, with 10 bases aligning to TRBD2. Germline lookup yields CDR1 MNHEY and CDR2 SMNVEV (reference sequence). Germline trimming cut 3 bases from V and 0 bases from J; bases unmatched to any gene: 20. The CDR3 totals 21 residues. CDR3 coding DNA: TGTGCCAGCAGTTTCTCGGGGATTGGGCTAGCGGGGGCTACAATCTCCTACGAGCAGTACTTC. Translating it yields CASSFSGIGLAGATISYEQYF.

This clone counts as medium-sized. The chain carries TRBV7-9 and TRBJ2-1; TRBD1 agrees at 7 bases. CDR1 is SEHNR and CDR2 is FQNEAQ in the germline V gene (reference sequence). The length of the CDR3 is 13 residues. The V segment lost 5 bases and the J segment 6 bases; nucleotides outside the gene matches: 4. The CDR3 DNA is TGTGCCAGCAGCCTGACAGGGTCCAATGAGCAGTTCTTC. Protein: CASSLTGSNEQFF.

This clone occurred a few times. The V call is TRBV19, the J call TRBJ2-7; 7 nucleotides line up with TRBD2. V trimming: 2 bases; J trimming: 4 bases; junction bases outside the gene matches: 5. Germline V gene lookup returns CDR1 LNHDA and CDR2 SQIVND (reference sequence). CDR3 length: 14 residues. CDR3 nucleotide sequence: TGTGCCAGTAGTATAAGCGGGACCCCTTACGAGCAGTACTTC. Translation: CASSISGTPYEQYF.

The V call is TRBV11-2, the J call TRBJ1-4, with D maybe TRBD1 (6 bases). V lost 1 base and J lost 5, with 11 bases in between. Germline loops: CDR1 SGHAT, CDR2 FQNNGV. The CDR3 spans 15 residues. CDR3 coding DNA: TGTGCCAGCAGCTTAGTTGCAGGGGCGAATGAAAAACTGTTTTTT. Translation gives CASSLVAGANEKLFF. The variable domain in full, with the rest retrieved from reference TRBV11-2 and TRBJ1-4, is EAGVAQSPRYKIIEKRQSVAFWCNPISGHATLYWYQQILGQGPKLLIQFQNNGVVDDSQLPKDRFSAERLKGVDSTLKIQPAKLEDSAVYLCASSLVAGANEKLFFGSGTQLSVL.

The chain is built from TRBV27 and TRBJ1-5; 7 nucleotides align to TRBD1. With V trimmed by 5 bases and J by 7 bases, 8 bases remained unmatched. CDR1 is MNHEY, CDR2 SMNVEV, per germline (reference sequence). The CDR3 has 14 residues. CDR3 DNA sequence: TGTGCCAGCAGTCCACCGCTGACAGGGCAGCCCCAGCATTTT. Its translation is CASSPPLTGQPQHF.

The chain joins TRBV25-1 to TRBJ1-1; 8 bases agree with TRBD1. This CDR3 comprises 16 residues. J lost 4 bases, V lost 8 bases, and 15 bases had no gene match. CDR1 is MGHDK and CDR2 is SYGVNS in the germline V gene. The CDR3 nucleotides are TGTGCCAGCCCGGACAGGGCAGCCTTAATGGTCACTGAAGCTTTCTTT. This codes for CASPDRAALMVTEAFF.

The gene calls are TRBV9 and TRBJ2-5, with TRBD2 as a possible D gene (5 bases). The V gene's germline CDR1 is SGDLS and CDR2 YYNGEE. The CDR3 has 11 residues. Trimming removed 7 bases from V and 4 bases from J, with 8 bases in between. The CDR3 here is CASGSGETQYF. The CDR3 nucleotides read TGTGCCAGCGGGAGCGGAGAGACCCAGTACTTC.

Only a few counts were recorded for this clone. The V and J genes are TRBV6-4 and TRBJ1-1; no firm D call. Germline-derived CDR1 and CDR2 are MRHNA and SNTAGT. The CDR3 contains 13 residues. The V end lost 7 bases, the J end lost 2 bases, and 11 bases lay between the germline ends. The CDR3 region has the DNA TGTGCCAGCAAAATGGAGGCCAACACTGAAGCTTTCTTT. Translated, it gives CASKMEANTEAFF.

V usage is TRBV2 and J usage is TRBJ2-5, with a weak D call TRBD1 (6 bases). Trimming took 6 bases from V and 1 from J, leaving 21 bases between them. This CDR3 has 17 residues. In germline, CDR1 is SNHLY, CDR2 FYNNEI. CDR3 sequence reads: CASRKVRQEILQETQYF. The CDR3 DNA reads TGTGCCAGCAGGAAAGTACGACAGGAGATTCTCCAAGAGACCCAGTACTTC.

V gene TRBV30 combines with J gene TRBJ1-1; D gene uncertain. Trimming stripped 0 bases from V and 8 bases from J, with 7 bases between. The germline V gene encodes CDR1 GTSNPN and CDR2 SVGIG (reference sequence). This CDR3 has 11 amino acids. CDR3 DNA: TGTGCCTGGAGTGTAAAACACGAAGCTTTCTTT. This encodes CAWSVKHEAFF.

The chain joins TRBV15 to TRBJ1-2, with D possibly TRBD1 on 6 matching bases. Trimming took 4 bases from V and 10 from J, leaving 16 bases between them. Germline CDR1 and CDR2: LNHNV and YYDKDF (reference sequence). CDR3 length: 13 residues. DNA of the CDR3: TGTGCCACCAGCAACAGGGCCTGGGGCTCCTACACCTTC. This codes for CATSNRAWGSYTF.

This chain connects TRBV4-1 to TRBJ2-1, with TRBD2 matching 10 bases. There are 19 residues in the CDR3. Germline-derived CDR1 and CDR2 are MGHRA and YSYEKL. J lost 2 bases, V lost 1 base, and 11 bases had no gene match. CDR3 sequence (DNA): TGCGCCAGCAGCCAAGTCCTCCAGCGGGGGGGCCGGGCCTACAATGAGCAGTTCTTC. It is translated as CASSQVLQRGGRAYNEQFF.

The CDR3 loop reads CASSSWTSGDLETQYF. In nucleotides, the CDR3 is TGTGCCAGCAGTTCCTGGACTAGCGGGGATTTAGAGACCCAGTACTTC. This sequence joins TRBV27 and TRBJ2-5; 12 positions agree with TRBD2. The trim removed 4 bases at V and 4 bases at J, leaving 7 bases unmatched. The CDR3 totals 16 residues. Per germline, CDR1 MNHEY and CDR2 SMNVEV (reference sequence).

V usage is TRBV4-1 and J usage is TRBJ1-1; possible D gene TRBD1, 5 bases. Germline CDR1 reads MGHRA; CDR2 reads YSYEKL. The CDR3 sequence is 15 residues long. V lost 0 bases and J lost 4, with 12 bases in between. The CDR3 is CASSQDRRVGTEAFF. Here the CDR3 DNA reads TGCGCCAGCAGCCAAGATCGCAGGGTTGGCACTGAAGCTTTCTTT.

This chain uses TRBV5-4 with TRBJ1-1; tentatively, D is TRBD1 (5 bases). This CDR3 contains 16 residues. V was trimmed by 4 bases and J by 3 bases, leaving 19 bases between them. CDR1 and CDR2 (germline): SGHNT, YYREEE (reference sequence). The CDR3 region is CASSLGGRGWDTEAFF. The CDR3, as DNA: TGTGCCAGCAGCCTCGGGGGACGGGGGTGGGACACTGAAGCTTTCTTT.

The chain couples TRBV29-1 to TRBJ2-1, with 10 bases identical to TRBD2. Germline V CDR1 and CDR2: SQVTM, ANQGSEA. The CDR3 runs to 12 residues. Trimming removed 8 bases from V and 6 bases from J; junction bases left unmatched: 4. The CDR3 sequence is CSLGTSANEQFF. CDR3 bases: TGCAGCCTCGGGACTAGCGCCAATGAGCAGTTCTTC.